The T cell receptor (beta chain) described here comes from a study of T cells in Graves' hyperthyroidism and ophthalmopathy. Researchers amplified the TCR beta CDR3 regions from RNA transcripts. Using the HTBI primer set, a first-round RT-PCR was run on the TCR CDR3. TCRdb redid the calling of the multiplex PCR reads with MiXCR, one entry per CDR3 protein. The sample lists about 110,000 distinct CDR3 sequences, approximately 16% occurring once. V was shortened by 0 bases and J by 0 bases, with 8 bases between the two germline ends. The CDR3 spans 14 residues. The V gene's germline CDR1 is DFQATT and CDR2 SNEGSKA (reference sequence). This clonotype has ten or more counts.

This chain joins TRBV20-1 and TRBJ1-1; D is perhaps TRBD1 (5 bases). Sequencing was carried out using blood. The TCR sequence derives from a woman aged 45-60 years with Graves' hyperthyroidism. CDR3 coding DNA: TGCAGTGCTAGAGATCAGGGATTGAACACTGAAGCTTTCTTT. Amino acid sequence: CSARDQGLNTEAFF.